The rows below give T cell receptor beta chains drawn from one sample of a study of T-cell reconstitution after alpha-beta-depleted transplantation in children. A single record per CDR3 protein comes from TCRdb applying MiXCR to the PCR reads. The table records fewer than 550,000 distinct CDR3 sequences, 9.5% to 12% of them present only once. The specimen was PBMCs, mostly from graft donor cells, collected 180 days after TCRalphabeta/CD19-depleted stem cell transplant. The receptors here all came from a female patient aged 2-9 years who had a stem cell transplant for aplastic anemia, so the T cells may come from the graft donor. Both conserved end residues are part of each CDR3. D genes are given only for firm matches. Clone size is shown for a subset of rows, as once, few, many or a class of expanded clone.

TRBV28,-,many,TRBJ2-7,CASSTQPTAIYEQYF,TGTGCCAGCAGTACCCAACCGACAGCCATCTACGAGCAGTACTTC
TRBV7-9,TRBD2,-,TRBJ2-7,CASSLVGGRRDEQYF,TGTGCCAGCAGCTTAGTAGGCGGGAGGAGGGACGAGCAGTACTTC
TRBV13,TRBD2,-,TRBJ2-5,CASSFVRLAEETQYF,TGTGCCAGCAGCTTCGTGCGGCTAGCGGAAGAGACCCAGTACTTC
TRBV20-1,-,-,TRBJ2-1,CSALNWGLGTTYNEQFF,TGCAGTGCTCTAAACTGGGGTTTGGGTACGACCTACAATGAGCAGTTCTTC
TRBV28,-,-,TRBJ2-1,CASSPRGTPTYNEQFF,TGTGCCAGCAGTCCAAGGGGGACCCCAACCTACAATGAGCAGTTCTTC
TRBV15,TRBD2,-,TRBJ2-2,CATAEREGLPGELFF,TGTGCCACCGCGGAGCGGGAGGGCCTCCCCGGGGAGCTGTTTTTT
TRBV5-1,TRBD1,few,TRBJ2-2,CASSPGQGAYPGELFF,TGCGCCAGCAGCCCCGGACAGGGGGCGTACCCCGGGGAGCTGTTTTTT
TRBV29-1,TRBD2,-,TRBJ2-1,CSVPGLADPKSSYNEQFF,TGCAGCGTCCCAGGACTAGCGGACCCAAAGAGCTCCTACAATGAGCAGTTCTTC
TRBV11-2,TRBD1,-,TRBJ1-5,CASSLGWGTGRYHSNQPQHF,TGTGCCAGCAGCTTAGGGTGGGGGACAGGGCGATATCATAGCAATCAGCCCCAGCATTTT
TRBV7-2,TRBD2,-,TRBJ2-7,CASSLGFSGKSSYEQYF,TGTGCCAGCAGCTTAGGCTTTAGCGGGAAGAGCTCCTACGAGCAGTACTTC
TRBV7-9,TRBD1,few,TRBJ2-2,CASSTPGQGFSGELFF,TGTGCCAGCAGCACCCCGGGACAGGGTTTTTCCGGGGAGCTGTTTTTT
TRBV3-1,TRBD2,many,TRBJ2-1,CASSPGTSAGSEQFF,TGTGCCAGCAGCCCCGGGACTAGCGCGGGGAGCGAGCAGTTCTTC
TRBV9,-,-,TRBJ2-1,CASSPRDRVALAAYNEQFF,TGTGCCAGCAGCCCCCGGGACAGGGTCGCACTAGCGGCCTACAATGAGCAGTTCTTC
TRBV20-1,-,many,TRBJ1-5,CSANRPDLGPQHF,TGCAGTGCTAATAGACCGGATCTCGGTCCCCAGCATTTT
TRBV6-2/TRBV6-3,-,few,TRBJ2-1,CASTSHNEQFF,TGTGCCAGCACCTCCCACAATGAGCAGTTCTTC
TRBV27,TRBD1,few,TRBJ1-3,CASRLTGGPGNTIYF,TGTGCCAGCAGACTTACAGGGGGCCCTGGAAACACCATATATTTT
TRBV12-5,TRBD1,few,TRBJ1-1,CASGLLTGGRNTEAFF,TGTGCTAGTGGTTTGTTGACAGGGGGTAGGAACACTGAAGCTTTCTTT
TRBV29-1,TRBD1,-,TRBJ2-7,CSAPGQENQQLGDEQYF,TGCAGCGCACCGGGACAGGAAAACCAACAGCTGGGGGACGAGCAGTACTTC
TRBV29-1,-,-,TRBJ2-7,CSVEEGGPQSPYEQYF,TGCAGCGTTGAAGAGGGGGGGCCCCAATCCCCCTACGAGCAGTACTTC
TRBV20-1,-,-,TRBJ2-1,CSARGSGRTYNEQFF,TGCAGTGCTAGAGGGTCGGGACGTACCTACAATGAGCAGTTCTTC
TRBV12-3/TRBV12-4,-,many,TRBJ2-1,CASSLVSSYNEQFF,TGTGCCAGCAGTTTAGTCAGCTCCTACAATGAGCAGTTCTTC
TRBV5-1,-,-,TRBJ2-3,CASSYVGGADTQYF,TGCGCCAGCAGTTACGTCGGGGGCGCAGATACGCAGTATTTT
TRBV19,-,-,TRBJ1-2,CASSIGTEYGYTF,TGTGCCAGTAGTATAGGAACAGAGTATGGCTACACCTTC